These 7 T cell receptor beta chains were all obtained from the same sample, sequenced in a study of tumor-infiltrating lymphocytes in primary liver carcinoma. Reverse transcription of approximately 500 ng total RNA with a constant-region primer produced TCR beta cDNA. Generation of the TCR beta libraries relied on three nested multiplex PCR rounds using slightly modified ARM-PCR. For around 11 cycles apiece, the opening two PCR rounds ran with TRBV1-TRBV30 forward primers and a C-beta reverse primer. From the multiplex PCR reads, TCRdb called clonotypes with MiXCR, one entry per CDR3 protein. The table has around 50,000 distinct CDR3 sequences, around three quarters seen once. Taking about 18-32 mg of unsorted bulk tissue, the authors co-extracted RNA and DNA. Sequenced sample: liver tumor tissue from sampling region 3. Subset given: tumor region T3, left-lateral pole. These receptors all come from a man in his forties with primary liver carcinoma and hepatitis B virus infection.

Comments on this clonotype: This clone may be a read error of a much larger clone one base away. The chain carries TRBV24-1 and TRBJ2-1, with unresolved D. CDR1 and CDR2 from the germline V gene are KGHDR and SFDVKD. The V end was cut by 5 bases, the J end by 8 bases, with 12 bases between. This CDR3 has 13 residues. The CDR3 reads CATSVFPTDEQFF. In DNA, the CDR3 is TGTGCCACCAGTGTTTTCCCAACGGATGAGCAGTTCTTC.

With regard to this clonotype: Germline and junction disagree at one end, which may indicate a read error. V usage is TRBV4-1 and J usage is TRBJ1-2; D not certain. The germline V gene has CDR1 MGHRA and CDR2 YSYEKL. The CDR3 contains 15 residues. In nucleotides, the CDR3 is TGCGTCAGCAGCCAAGGTGTGAGGGATTTGCGTGGCTACACCTTT. This translates into CVSSQGVRDLRGYTF.

This clonotype was recorded once. At one of its ends the junction is not consistent with the germline gene, which may arise from a read error. The chain has TRBV11-2 and TRBJ2-7; D possibly matches TRBD1 or TRBD2 (5 bases each). CDR1 is SGHAT, CDR2 FQNNGV, per germline. The CDR3 length is 15 residues. This CDR3 is CASSSGGWVSYEQYF. CDR3 bases: TGTGCTAGCAGCTCTGGGGGATGGGTCTCCTACGAGCAGTATTTC.

Concerning this clonotype itself: A read error may produce the germline difference seen at one junction end. The chain is built from TRBV5-1 and TRBJ2-3; TRBD2 aligns across 11 bases. The CDR3 length is 15 residues. CDR1 and CDR2 from the germline V gene are SGHRS and YFSETQ. Written as DNA, the CDR3 is TGCGCCACCAGCTTAGCGGGAGGGCGCACAGTTACGCAGTATTTT. Its translation is CATSLAGGRTVTQYF.

The chain recombines TRBV24-1 with TRBJ2-3; 9 bases are shared with TRBD1. CDR1 and CDR2 from the germline V gene are KGHDR and SFDVKD. The CDR3 is made up of 20 amino acids. V was pared by 10 bases and J by 3 bases, with 25 bases of the junction left unmatched. CDR3 protein: CATGVSSPGTGPYETDTQYF. The CDR3 DNA reads TGTGCCACAGGTGTCTCATCGCCCGGGACAGGGCCCTATGAGACAGATACGCAGTATTTT.

The table lists this clonotype with many counts. Possible read error: a much larger clone is one base away. The V call is TRBV13, the J call TRBJ2-5; no firm D call. CDR1 is PRHDT, CDR2 FYEKMQ, per germline (reference sequence). Trimming pared 7 bases from V and 5 bases from J, leaving 14 bases between. This CDR3 has 13 residues. For the CDR3, the DNA is TGTGCCAGCAACTCCGGGCTCGGGGAGACCCAGTACTTC. Amino acid sequence: CASNSGLGETQYF. Full variable domain (outside the CDR3, taken from reference TRBV13 and TRBJ2-5): AAGVIQSPRHLIKEKRETATLKCYPIPRHDTVYWYQQGPGQDPQFLISFYEKMQSDKGSIPDRFSAQQFSDYHSELNMSSLELGDSALYFCASNSGLGETQYFGPGTRLLVL.

At least ten counts were recorded for this clonotype. V gene TRBV29-1 combines with J gene TRBJ2-2, with TRBD2 matching 8 bases. The germline V gene encodes CDR1 SQVTM and CDR2 ANQGSEA. The V and J ends lost 5 bases and 1 base, in that order; junction bases with no gene match: 0. This CDR3 has 13 residues. Here the CDR3 reads CSVLAGNTGELFF. CDR3 DNA: TGCAGCGTTCTAGCGGGGAACACCGGGGAGCTGTTTTTT.